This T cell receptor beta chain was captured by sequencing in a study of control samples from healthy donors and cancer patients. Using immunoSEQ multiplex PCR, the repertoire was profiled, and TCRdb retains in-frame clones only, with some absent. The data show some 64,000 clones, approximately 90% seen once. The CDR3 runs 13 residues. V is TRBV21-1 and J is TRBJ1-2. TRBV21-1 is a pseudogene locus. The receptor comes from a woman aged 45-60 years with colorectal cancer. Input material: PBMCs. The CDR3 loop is CASSNGSRYGYTF. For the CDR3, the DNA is TGTGCCAGCAGCAATGGCAGCAGATATGGCTACACCTTC.